The present T cell receptor beta chain was sequenced within a study of blood T cell repertoires in COVID-19. Study background: The United States, Italy and Spain were the sources of the acute and convalescent COVID-19 samples. Sample material is recorded as cDNA or gDNA derived from T cells, B-cell-depleted T cells, or PBMCs.

Per the original data handling: Reference gene primer amplification yielded estimated nucleated cell counts. Libraries were prepared by immunoSEQ multiplex PCR; TCRdb keeps only in-frame clonotypes and omits some of them. Clone size and the V and J calls come from that table; the DNA yielded D and trimming. The table shows hundreds of thousands of clones, with approximately 90% occurring only once. Seattle patients were enrolled while actively infected and followed longitudinally. Looked up from germline, CDR1 is SGDLS and CDR2 is YYNGEE. This CDR3 spans 16 amino acids. V gave up 0 bases and J gave up 1 base; unmatched junction bases: 7.

The chain recombines TRBV9 with TRBJ2-7; 7 bases agree with TRBD1. The sequencing input was peripheral blood. The receptor comes from a man aged 45-65 years with COVID-19, enrolled during active disease. The CDR3 region has the DNA TGTGCCAGCAGCGTAGGCCTAGGACAGGTATCCTACGAGCAGTACTTC. This translates into CASSVGLGQVSYEQYF.